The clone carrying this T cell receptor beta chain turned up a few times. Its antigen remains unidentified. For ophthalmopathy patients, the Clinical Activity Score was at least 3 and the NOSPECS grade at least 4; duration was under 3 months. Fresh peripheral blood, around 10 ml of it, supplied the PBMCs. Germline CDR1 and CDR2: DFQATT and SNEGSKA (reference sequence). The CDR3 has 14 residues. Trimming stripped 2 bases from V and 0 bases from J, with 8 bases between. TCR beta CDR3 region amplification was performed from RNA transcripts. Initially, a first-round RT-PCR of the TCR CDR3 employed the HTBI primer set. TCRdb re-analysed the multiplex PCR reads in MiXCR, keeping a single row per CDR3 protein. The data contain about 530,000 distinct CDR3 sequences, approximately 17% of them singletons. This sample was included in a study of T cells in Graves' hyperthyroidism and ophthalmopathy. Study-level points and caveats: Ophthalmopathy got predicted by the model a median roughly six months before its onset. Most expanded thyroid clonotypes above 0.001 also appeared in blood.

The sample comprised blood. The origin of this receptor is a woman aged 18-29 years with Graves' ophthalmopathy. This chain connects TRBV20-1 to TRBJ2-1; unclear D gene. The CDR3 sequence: CSARFMTSYNEQFF. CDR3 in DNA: TGCAGTGCTAGATTCATGACCTCCTACAATGAGCAGTTCTTC.